This TCR beta chain appears in the sequencing data of a study of blood T cell repertoires in COVID-19. J gave up 6 bases and V 6 bases, and 10 bases lay outside the gene matches. Germline CDR1 and CDR2: LNHDA and SQIVND (reference sequence). This CDR3 spans 14 amino acids. Here immunoSEQ multiplex PCR was the method, and the copy in TCRdb shows in-frame clones only, minus some. The data contain 150,000 to 200,000 clones, around 80% of them singletons. The rearrangement links TRBV19 to TRBJ1-1, with TRBD1 matching over 7 bases. The origin of this receptor is a man aged 50 to 59 who had recovered from COVID-19. The sequencing sample was made of PBMCs or T cells enriched from blood (not recorded which). CDR3 loop: CASRVGQDRPEAFF. CDR3 in DNA: TGTGCCAGTAGGGTCGGACAGGATAGGCCTGAAGCTTTCTTT.